Presented here are 2 T cell receptor beta chains from one specimen sequenced in a study of cytomegalovirus exposure and HLA in healthy donors. PCR primers comprised 60 Vbeta and 13 Jbeta primers. Assay used: immunoSEQ multiplex PCR; TCRdb lists only in-frame clones, some missing. This sample yields approximately 160,000 clones, of which 82% are seen a single time; around 1.5% belongs to the top ten. Sequencing used PBMCs. These receptors originate from a male donor in good health and CMV-seronegative.

In its sample, this clone was seen once. The gene calls are TRBV7-7 and TRBJ2-5, with D unresolved. Germline V CDR1 and CDR2: SSHAT, FNYEAQ (reference sequence). The V and J ends lost 1 base and 4 bases respectively, with 4 bases between them. CDR3 length equals 12 residues. The CDR3 region is CASSLVGETQYF. CDR3 bases: TGTGCCAGCAGCTTAGTCGGAGAGACCCAGTACTTC. Using reference TRBV7-7 and TRBJ2-5 for the parts outside the CDR3, the full variable domain is GAGVSQSPRYKVTKRGQDVTLRCDPISSHATLYWYQQALGQGPEFLTYFNYEAQPDKSGLPSDRFSAERPEGSISTLTIQRTEQRDSAMYRCASSLVGETQYFGPGTRLLVL.

This rearrangement joins TRBV4-1 to TRBJ2-5; a weak D match, TRBD1 (6 bases). The V and J ends lost 1 base and 4 bases respectively, with 7 bases between them. CDR1 is MGHRA, CDR2 YSYEKL, per germline. The CDR3 extends over 13 amino acids. CDR3 residues: CASSQAGVETQYF. CDR3 in DNA: TGCGCCAGCAGCCAAGCAGGGGTAGAGACCCAGTACTTC.